A selection of T cell receptor beta chains follows, all from one sample in a study of shared clonotypes between healthy human individuals. The table came from immunoSEQ multiplex PCR; TCRdb's copy has only in-frame clones and leaves some out. The table records under 2.5 million clones, around 90% of them present only once. Sequencing was performed on naive CD4+ T cells from PBMCs. These TCRs come from a man aged 18 to 29 in good health. Some clones in this sample may be carry-over from other donors' samples. The CDR3 runs from the conserved cysteine through the conserved F or W. The order of the fields is CDR3 protein, clone size, V gene. Size tells how often a clone was seen (once, few, many) or the class of an expanded clone, and some rows leave it out.

CDR3aa: CASSQPLQASGELFF
abundance: -
v_gene: TRBV4-2

CDR3aa: CASSLSVGSWAYEQYF
abundance: -
v_gene: TRBV27

CDR3aa: CASSLGWTGQPQHF
abundance: -
v_gene: TRBV28

CDR3aa: CASNTLGGEGNEQFF
abundance: -
v_gene: TRBV27

CDR3aa: CASSPDLGTEAFF
abundance: once
v_gene: TRBV7-2

CDR3aa: CASSSTGLRSPLHF
abundance: -
v_gene: TRBV28

CDR3aa: CASSQAETQYF
abundance: -
v_gene: TRBV5-6

CDR3aa: CAWSVLVSGNEQFF
abundance: -
v_gene: TRBV30

CDR3aa: CASSTGLHNTDTQYF
abundance: -
v_gene: TRBV14

CDR3aa: CASSLMNTLTGQETQYF
abundance: -
v_gene: TRBV5-1

CDR3aa: CASSLAMGVNTEAFF
abundance: few
v_gene: TRBV5-1

CDR3aa: CASSPVAGTGYLSSAYEQYF
abundance: -
v_gene: TRBV18

CDR3aa: CAWSVLGRNTEAFF
abundance: few
v_gene: TRBV30

CDR3aa: CASSLAPGAREQYF
abundance: -
v_gene: TRBV5-6

CDR3aa: CASSWVSGPSVEQYF
abundance: -
v_gene: TRBV5-1

CDR3aa: CASSFARDYDEQYF
abundance: -
v_gene: TRBV27

CDR3aa: CASCRTSGSVPSYEQYF
abundance: -
v_gene: TRBV4-2

CDR3aa: CASSLGNQPQHF
abundance: -
v_gene: TRBV5-1

CDR3aa: CASSDGTGDGSGANVLTF
abundance: -
v_gene: TRBV21-1

CDR3aa: CAWSVGGAGGNTIYF
abundance: -
v_gene: TRBV30

CDR3aa: CASSLAGGGDTQYF
abundance: -
v_gene: TRBV7-9

CDR3aa: CASLARASGGQPQHF
abundance: -
v_gene: TRBV6-6

CDR3aa: CASSLAFLAGEGEQFF
abundance: -
v_gene: TRBV7-3

CDR3aa: CASSHGQGMKNIQYF
abundance: -
v_gene: TRBV19

CDR3aa: CASSLGLATAEAFF
abundance: -
v_gene: TRBV7-2

CDR3aa: CASSETYLGTPTYEQYF
abundance: once
v_gene: TRBV6-1

CDR3aa: CATARGGRVYEQYF
abundance: -
v_gene: TRBV10-3

CDR3aa: CASTSGRPQPQHF
abundance: -
v_gene: TRBV28

CDR3aa: CASSTGTGDTQYF
abundance: -
v_gene: TRBV7-2

CDR3aa: CASSVLSGDTEAFF
abundance: -
v_gene: TRBV2

CDR3aa: CASSWMREQPQHF
abundance: -
v_gene: TRBV28

CDR3aa: CASTTGGTTEAFF
abundance: -
v_gene: TRBV6-1

CDR3aa: CASRTGTSGSLEYF
abundance: -
v_gene: TRBV6-5

CDR3aa: CASSPDATDTQYF
abundance: -
v_gene: TRBV11-2

CDR3aa: CASSSGQGSNTEAFF
abundance: -
v_gene: TRBV11-3

CDR3aa: CASSVLGGLSGNTIYF
abundance: -
v_gene: TRBV9

CDR3aa: CASSKGMTSGLIDHKKYQETQYF
abundance: -
v_gene: TRBV21-1

CDR3aa: CASSENRVGTDTQYF
abundance: -
v_gene: TRBV2

CDR3aa: CASSTPGGGRYTF
abundance: -
v_gene: TRBV27

CDR3aa: CASSLGVAGQPQHF
abundance: once
v_gene: TRBV14

CDR3aa: CASSLGPLHF
abundance: -
v_gene: TRBV11-3

CDR3aa: CASSFLGQNTEAFF
abundance: -
v_gene: TRBV11-2

CDR3aa: CASSPLGGSRSTGELFF
abundance: -
v_gene: TRBV11-2

CDR3aa: CASSLTSGFTDTQYF
abundance: -
v_gene: TRBV5-1

CDR3aa: CASSQTGGDGYTF
abundance: once
v_gene: TRBV2

CDR3aa: CASSRTSGTGWTGELFF
abundance: -
v_gene: TRBV7-9

CDR3aa: CASSFLGGPGNTIYF
abundance: -
v_gene: TRBV7-2

CDR3aa: CASMFGGSYNEQFF
abundance: -
v_gene: TRBV19